This T cell receptor (beta chain) comes out of a study of graft-versus-host responses after intestinal transplantation. About the study: Among the recipients, transplants were multivisceral, liver-intestinal, or isolated intestinal. Tacrolimus plus steroids were given to all recipients for approximately three years, preceded by anti-thymocyte globulin induction. General study points: Some patients had graft-donor T cell macrochimerism. In their allografts, the ratios of graft-versus-host to host-versus-graft T cell clones were high. The authors found GvH clones in recipient marrow, some appearing first in ileum or blood.

Only in-frame clones appear in the TCRdb table, and some are missing; sequencing was by immunoSEQ multiplex PCR. This sample has approximately 15,000 clones, with 80% found just once. Trimming removed 4 bases at V and 5 bases at J, with 24 bases between. Germline V gene sequence: CDR1 SGHNT, CDR2 YYREEE (reference sequence). The CDR3 consists of 17 residues. A word on this clone: Its antigen is undetermined.

Processing was applied to graft tissue in order to liberate intraepithelial and lamina propria lymphocytes. The clonotype comes from a human patient who received an intestinal transplant, so some T cells may come from the graft donor. Sequencing used ileum tissue, obtained about 100 days after intestinal transplant. The genes are TRBV5-4 and TRBJ1-2; D is uncertain. The CDR3 region is CASSDADGAWRGYGYTF. CDR3 nucleotides: TGTGCCAGCAGCGATGCGGACGGAGCCTGGAGAGGGTATGGCTACACCTTC.